This T cell receptor beta chain comes out of a study of blood T cell repertoires in COVID-19. About the study: Samples of COVID-19 (acute and convalescent) were obtained from the United States, Italy and Spain. T cells, B-cell-depleted T cells, or PBMCs provided the cDNA or gDNA that served as material.

Per the original methods: Amplification of reference gene primers was used by the study to estimate nucleated cell counts. Measured with immunoSEQ multiplex PCR; TCRdb has only the in-frame clones, and not every one. That table is the source of V, J and clone size, and D and trimming were worked out from the DNA. The sample holds roughly 140,000 clones, approximately 86% seen once. This CDR3 comprises 16 residues. This clone turned up a few times. Sequencing was performed on peripheral blood. This sequence joins TRBV21-1 and TRBJ1-1; the table calls TRBD1, which could not be checked here. TRBV21-1 represents a pseudogene. The sequence came from a man aged 65 to 85 with acute or convalescent COVID-19. The CDR3 reads CASSNVWTGMNTEAFF. CDR3 DNA: TGTGCCAGCAGCAATGTTTGGACAGGAATGAACACTGAAGCTTTCTTT.